This entry features one TCR beta chain sequence. The antigen remains unidentified. Germline lookup yields CDR1 DFQATT and CDR2 SNEGSKA (reference sequence). V lost 2 bases and J 9 bases, leaving 11 bases between the germline ends. The CDR3 has 12 residues. These data come from a study of blood T cells in healthy people across ages. Findings of the study overall: Observed TCR beta diversity per million T cells went down as age went up. This fall followed a roughly linear course with age.

The second PCR ran roughly 7 to 12 cycles with a sample-barcoded 5' primer and J-beta primers. A template-switch adaptor containing 12 random nucleotides labeled each cDNA molecule. Each sample provided no less than 2.5 million CDR3-containing paired-end reads. Each CDR3 protein is one row after TCRdb ran MiXCR on the 5' RACE reads. Of about 1.7 million distinct CDR3 sequences in the sample, about 30% were seen once. The sequencing input was blood. The clonotype originates from a woman in her 30s in good health. The genes are TRBV20-1 and TRBJ2-1; a weak D match, TRBD2 (5 bases). CDR3 coding DNA: TGCAGTGCTAGATCCTCGGGAAGTGAGCAGTTCTTC. This sequence encodes CSARSSGSEQFF.